These T cell receptor beta chains were read from a single sample in a study of OX40 agonist ivuxolimab in advanced cancers. Generated by immunoSEQ multiplex PCR, the TCRdb table keeps only in-frame clones and is missing some. In the table there are fewer than 80,000 clones, 85% to 90% of which are singletons. Here the sequenced sample was CD4+ or CD8+ T cells sorted from blood, taken in a trial of the OX40 agonist ivuxolimab. These receptors were taken from an adult with an advanced solid tumor such as melanoma, head and neck, liver or kidney cancer. The CDR3 runs from the conserved cysteine through the conserved F or W. The D gene is left open where the match is weak. Clone sizes are given selectively: once, few, many, or a class where the clone is expanded.

clone_size j_call v_call d_call cdr3_aa cdr3_nt
. TRBJ1-6 TRBV19 . CASSIQESSYNSPLHF TGTGCCAGTAGTATCCAGGAGAGCTCCTATAATTCACCCCTCCACTTT
. TRBJ1-3 TRBV27 . CASSLGVSGNTIYF TGTGCCAGCAGTTTAGGGGTCTCTGGAAACACCATATATTTT
. TRBJ2-1 TRBV27 . CASSYRVKGSNEQFF TGTGCCAGCAGCTACAGGGTAAAGGGTAGCAATGAGCAGTTCTTC
. TRBJ2-7 TRBV7-2 . CASSWSPSYEQYF TGTGCCAGCAGCTGGTCCCCCTCCTACGAGCAGTACTTC
. TRBJ2-2 TRBV27 TRBD1 CASSSRDRGTGELFF TGTGCCAGCAGTTCCCGGGACAGGGGCACCGGGGAGCTGTTTTTT
. TRBJ1-2 TRBV29-1 . CSVEDGGAGGYTF TGCAGCGTTGAAGATGGGGGGGCAGGTGGCTACACCTTC
. TRBJ2-1 TRBV27 . CASSFSSNEQFF TGTGCCAGCAGTTTTTCTAGCAATGAGCAGTTCTTC
. TRBJ2-1 TRBV1 . CTSSLGLPQRKSSYNEQFF TGCACCAGCAGCCTCGGACTTCCCCAGAGAAAAAGCTCCTACAATGAGCAGTTCTTC
. TRBJ1-4 TRBV29-1 . CSVEWDEKLFF TGCAGCGTTGAATGGGATGAAAAACTGTTTTTT
once TRBJ2-2 TRBV15 . CATSRAGVIGELFF TGTGCCACCAGCAGGGCTGGGGTTATCGGGGAGCTGTTTTTT
. TRBJ1-2 TRBV11-2 . CASSKDNYGYTF TGTGCCAGCAGCAAGGACAATTATGGCTACACCTTC
few TRBJ1-1 TRBV27 TRBD1 CASQYAGGTEAFF TGTGCCAGCCAATATGCAGGGGGCACTGAAGCTTTCTTT
. TRBJ1-5 TRBV12-5 . CASGLPEGGNQPQHF TGTGCTAGTGGTTTGCCCGAAGGTGGCAATCAGCCCCAGCATTTT
. TRBJ2-2 TRBV30 . CAFPDSNQYTGELFF TGTGCCTTCCCCGACAGCAACCAATACACCGGGGAGCTGTTTTTT
. TRBJ2-7 TRBV2 . CASSEGYEQYF TGTGCCAGCAGTGAAGGCTACGAGCAGTACTTC
. TRBJ2-1 TRBV4-1 . CASSQKQGILHEQFF TGCGCCAGCAGCCAAAAACAGGGAATCCTCCATGAGCAGTTCTTC
. TRBJ2-3 TRBV10-3 TRBD1 CAISESGGTGGPVTDTQYF TGTGCCATCAGTGAGTCCGGAGGGACAGGGGGACCGGTCACAGATACGCAGTATTTT
. TRBJ1-1 TRBV9 . CASSFRPNTEAFF TGTGCCAGCAGCTTTCGTCCGAACACTGAAGCTTTCTTT
. TRBJ2-1 TRBV27 TRBD2 CASSPQGLAAYNEQFF TGTGCCAGCAGTCCACAAGGACTAGCGGCCTACAATGAGCAGTTCTTC
. TRBJ2-3 TRBV15 . CATSRDPLPDTQYF TGTGCCACCAGCAGAGATCCCCTCCCAGATACGCAGTATTTT
few TRBJ2-2 TRBV19 TRBD1 CASGTANTGELFF TGTGCCAGTGGGACAGCTAACACCGGGGAGCTGTTTTTT
. TRBJ2-1 TRBV6-6 TRBD2 CASSSTSAGVYNEQFF TGTGCCAGCAGTTCGACGTCAGCGGGAGTCTACAATGAGCAGTTCTTC
. TRBJ1-4 TRBV18 . CASSRILQNAYSATNEKLFF TGTGCCAGCTCACGGATTTTACAGAACGCATACTCCGCAACTAATGAAAAACTGTTTTTT
. TRBJ2-2 TRBV6-6 . CASSVTSGGGGELFF TGTGCCAGCTCAGTTACGTCGGGGGGCGGCGGGGAGCTGTTTTTT
few TRBJ1-1 TRBV19 TRBD1 CASSIQGTGATEAFF TGTGCCAGTAGTATTCAGGGGACAGGGGCCACTGAAGCTTTCTTT
. TRBJ1-1 TRBV4-1 . CASSQDAAGRTEAFF TGCGCCAGCAGCCAAGATGCGGCAGGGCGCACTGAAGCTTTCTTT
. TRBJ2-1 TRBV27 . CASSSWLRDPYNEQFF TGTGCCAGCAGTTCTTGGCTTAGGGACCCCTACAATGAGCAGTTCTTC
. TRBJ2-7 TRBV11-1 . CASSLEGDPYEQYF TGTGCCAGCAGCTTAGAAGGGGACCCCTACGAGCAGTACTTC
. TRBJ2-7 TRBV6-5 TRBD2 CASSFIAGGNSYEQYF TGTGCCAGCAGTTTTATAGCGGGAGGAAACTCCTACGAGCAGTACTTC
. TRBJ1-3 TRBV25-1 . CASSGGGLRNTIYF TGTGCCAGCAGTGGAGGGGGGCTTAGAAACACCATATATTTT
. TRBJ1-1 TRBV28 . CASSLYVGTNTEAFF TGTGCCAGCAGTTTATACGTCGGGACGAACACTGAAGCTTTCTTT
. TRBJ2-7 TRBV5-5 . CASTWDSYEQYF TGTGCCAGCACCTGGGACTCCTACGAGCAGTACTTC
. TRBJ2-1 TRBV4-3 . CASSQNSAYNEQFF TGCGCCAGCAGCCAAAACAGCGCCTACAATGAGCAGTTCTTC
. TRBJ1-1 TRBV19 TRBD1 CASRTGSTEAFF TGTGCCAGCAGGACAGGAAGCACTGAAGCTTTCTTT
. TRBJ2-7 TRBV4-1 . CASSQDMTLPYEQYF TGCGCCAGCAGCCAAGATATGACCCTCCCCTACGAGCAGTACTTC
. TRBJ1-5 TRBV19 . CASSMNTLSNQPQHF TGTGCCAGTAGTATGAATACCCTAAGCAATCAGCCCCAGCATTTT
. TRBJ1-1 TRBV6-5 . CASSRTENTEAFF TGTGCCAGCAGTCGGACAGAGAACACTGAAGCTTTCTTT
. TRBJ1-1 TRBV6-5 . CASSEISNTEAFF TGTGCCAGCAGTGAAATCTCGAACACTGAAGCTTTCTTT
. TRBJ1-3 TRBV29-1 TRBD1 CSALTGTGNTIYF TGCAGCGCCCTGACAGGGACTGGAAACACCATATATTTT
. TRBJ2-2 TRBV4-1 . CASSLVTGMAGELFF TGCGCCAGCAGCCTAGTAACAGGGATGGCCGGGGAGCTGTTTTTT
. TRBJ2-1 TRBV29-1 TRBD2 CSVEDGGSAYNEQFF TGCAGCGTTGAAGACGGCGGGAGTGCCTACAATGAGCAGTTCTTC
. TRBJ1-2 TRBV7-3 TRBD1 CASSPTVTGGESYGYTF TGTGCCAGCAGCCCTACCGTAACAGGGGGCGAAAGCTATGGCTACACCTTC
once TRBJ1-2 TRBV27 TRBD1 CASSSGTVLPYGYTF TGTGCCAGCAGTTCGGGGACAGTCCTCCCCTATGGCTACACCTTC
few TRBJ2-7 TRBV11-2 . CASSFEGGYEQYF TGTGCCAGCAGCTTCGAGGGGGGGTACGAGCAGTACTTC
. TRBJ2-7 TRBV11-2 . CASSSPLGRYEQYF TGTGCCAGCAGTTCCCCGTTGGGGCGCTACGAGCAGTACTTC
. TRBJ1-1 TRBV4-1 TRBD1 CASSPPPVFNDRANTEAFF TGCGCCAGCAGCCCTCCCCCCGTCTTTAACGACAGGGCGAACACTGAAGCTTTCTTT
. TRBJ2-7 TRBV19 . CASSASGDMAYEQYF TGTGCCAGTAGTGCCTCGGGGGACATGGCCTACGAGCAGTACTTC
once TRBJ2-6 TRBV11-1 . CASSFRGVPSGANVLTF TGTGCCAGCAGCTTTCGAGGCGTCCCCTCTGGGGCCAACGTCCTGACTTTC
once TRBJ2-2 TRBV28 TRBD2 CASSLPPRLAITGELFF TGTGCCAGCAGTCTCCCCCCCAGACTAGCGATAACCGGGGAGCTGTTTTTT
. TRBJ2-3 TRBV25-1 TRBD1 CASSEHTGGYDTTDTQYF TGTGCCAGCAGTGAACACACAGGGGGCTATGACACAACAGATACGCAGTATTTT
medium-sized TRBJ2-7 TRBV9 . CASSVAQGLFDEQYF TGTGCCAGCAGCGTAGCGCAGGGGCTGTTTGACGAGCAGTACTTC
. TRBJ2-1 TRBV10-3 TRBD2 CAISESDSGNFSSYNEQFF TGTGCCATCAGTGAGTCCGATAGCGGGAATTTTAGCTCCTACAATGAGCAGTTCTTC
few TRBJ2-1 TRBV7-9 TRBD2 CASSSGISYNEQFF TGTGCCAGCAGTAGCGGGATTTCCTACAATGAGCAGTTCTTC
. TRBJ2-7 TRBV4-3 . CASSQETDYEQYF TGCGCCAGCAGCCAAGAAACGGATTACGAGCAGTACTTC
. TRBJ1-5 TRBV19 . CASSMGRQPQHF TGTGCCAGTAGTATGGGGAGGCAGCCCCAGCATTTT
. TRBJ1-4 TRBV7-9 TRBD1 CASSESYRGMINEKLFF TGTGCCAGCAGCGAATCCTACAGGGGAATGATTAATGAAAAACTGTTTTTT
. TRBJ2-1 TRBV21-1 . CATGTRINEQFF TGTGCCACCGGGACTAGGATCAATGAGCAGTTCTTC
once TRBJ1-4 TRBV4-3 TRBD1 CASSQEAGTGGEKLFF TGCGCCAGCAGCCAAGAGGCGGGGACAGGGGGTGAAAAACTGTTTTTT
. TRBJ2-5 TRBV7-9 TRBD2 CASSLAGGEETQYF TGTGCCAGCAGCTTAGCGGGGGGGGAGGAGACCCAGTACTTC